This T cell receptor beta chain originates from a study of memory B cells and T cells in multiple sclerosis. General study points: Clone-set sizes differed between compartments, so shared clonotype counts needed normalization.

Profiled with immunoSEQ multiplex PCR; TCRdb holds only in-frame clones, not every one. The sample lists under 50,000 clones, roughly 80% occurring once. To note about this clone: Its specificity is unknown.

CFSE-dim autoproliferating and CFSE-high non-proliferating T cells from unstimulated culture were sequenced separately. Replicate wells were pooled after six to eight days of stimulus-free culture of under 5.5x10^7 CFSE-labeled PBMCs. The PBMCs received roughly 0.5 uM CFSE and serum-free culture with no added stimuli. Material for sequencing was PBMCs from blood kept in culture. The TCR comes from a human donor with multiple sclerosis.

CDR3 in DNA: TGTGCCAGCAGCTTAAGTGAGGGATCTAACTATGGCTACACCTTC. It codes for CASSLSEGSNYGYTF. The gene calls are TRBV11-1 and TRBJ1-2; D is uncertain. Per germline, CDR1 SGHAT and CDR2 FQDESV (reference sequence). V lost 2 bases to trimming and J lost 0 bases, with 10 bases between them. This CDR3 has 15 amino acids.